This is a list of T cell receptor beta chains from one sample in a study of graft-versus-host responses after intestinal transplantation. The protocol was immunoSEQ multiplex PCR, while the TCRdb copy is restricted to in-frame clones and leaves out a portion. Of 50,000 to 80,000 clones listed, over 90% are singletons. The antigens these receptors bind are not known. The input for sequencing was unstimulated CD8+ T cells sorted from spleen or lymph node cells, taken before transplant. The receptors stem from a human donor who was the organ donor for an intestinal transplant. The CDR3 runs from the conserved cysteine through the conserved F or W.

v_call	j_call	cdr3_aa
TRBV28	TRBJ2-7	CASTPAGESYEQYF
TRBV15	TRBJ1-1	CATSLPGDRATEAFF
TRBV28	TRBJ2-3	CASSLPRLAASTDTQYF
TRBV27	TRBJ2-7	CASSFWGDDNEQYF
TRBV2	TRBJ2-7	CASMTGGLSSYEQYF
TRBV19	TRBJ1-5	CASSPGGWPQHF
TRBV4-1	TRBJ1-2	CASSHLAGYGYTF
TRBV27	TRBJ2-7	CASNPADRAHEQYF
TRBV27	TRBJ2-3	CASRQGTTDTQYF
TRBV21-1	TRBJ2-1	CASSTRLAGGVWEQFF
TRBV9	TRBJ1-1	CASSVAAGGSTEAFF
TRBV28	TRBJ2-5	CASRTSETQYF
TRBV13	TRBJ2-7	CASSRAGGVNEQYF
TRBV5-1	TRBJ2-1	CASSPSLAGANEQFF
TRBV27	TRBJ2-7	CASRTGLFGEQYF
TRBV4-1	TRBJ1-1	CASSQVGPGGVGNTEAFF
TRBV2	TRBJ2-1	CASSVSNEQFF
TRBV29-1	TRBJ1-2	CSVETGTSRMGYTF
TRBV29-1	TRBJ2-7	CSAGLDYEQYF
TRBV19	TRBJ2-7	CASSIGGGSSYEQYF
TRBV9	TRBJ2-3	CASSVDAAMGGTDTQYF
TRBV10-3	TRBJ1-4	CAISESVDGGEKLFF
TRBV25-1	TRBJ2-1	CASRSSGLYNEQFF
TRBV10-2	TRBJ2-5	CASRLAGESMVETQYF
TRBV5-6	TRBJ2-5	CASSLTAQETQYF
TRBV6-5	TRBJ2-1	CASSFAASYNEQFF
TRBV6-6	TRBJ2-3	CASRHRTGVKDTQYF
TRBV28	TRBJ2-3	CASSLVAGVGGTDTQYF
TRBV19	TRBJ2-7	CASSLRDSHEQYF
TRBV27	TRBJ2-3	CASSLSMWRDTDTQYF
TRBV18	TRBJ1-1	CASSPGAPMNTEAFF